The clone carrying this T cell receptor (beta chain) turned up a few times. RNA transcripts yielded amplified TCR beta CDR3 regions. An initial round of RT-PCR targeting the TCR CDR3 relied on the HTBI primer set. TCRdb used MiXCR to reprocess the multiplex PCR reads, holding one entry per CDR3 protein. The sample consists of around 250,000 distinct CDR3 sequences, roughly 15% of them appearing once. This CDR3 contains 14 residues. From germline, CDR1 is DFQATT and CDR2 SNEGSKA (reference sequence). Between the trimmed V and J ends, which lost 0 bases and 6 bases, there was a span of 14 bases. This sample was included in a study of T cells in Graves' hyperthyroidism and ophthalmopathy. The hyperthyroidism was newly diagnosed and had lasted under 2 months; the patients were aged 18 to 65. Every diagnosis used clinical symptoms, serum thyroxine and TRAb, thyroid ultrasound and orbital computed tomography. Blood from later-ophthalmopathy patients was taken at first hyperthyroidism diagnosis.

The sequenced material came from blood. This chain connects TRBV20-1 to TRBJ1-1; maybe TRBD1 (5 bases). The sequence derives from a woman between 40 and 55 years old with Graves' hyperthyroidism that later progressed to Graves' ophthalmopathy. CDR3 sequence (DNA): TGCAGTGCTAGAGATCGGGGGAGTGCCTCTGAAGCTTTCTTT. This encodes CSARDRGSASEAFF.